The 4 T cell receptor beta chains listed next were all sequenced from one sample in a study of cytomegalovirus exposure and HLA in healthy donors. PCR amplification relied on 60 Vbeta primers (plus 13 Jbeta primers). The data were produced by immunoSEQ multiplex PCR, yet TCRdb's version contains in-frame clones alone and is incomplete. The table has around 120,000 clones, 81% seen once; the top ten hold 3.9%. The sequenced material came from PBMCs. The receptor source for this set is a woman in her twenties or thirties in good health and CMV-seronegative.

The chain uses TRBV30 and TRBJ1-2; 7 positions match TRBD1. Trimming cost V 1 base and J 8 bases; bases outside gene matches: 7. CDR1 and CDR2 (germline): GTSNPN, SVGIG (reference sequence). The CDR3 covers 13 residues. The CDR3: CAWSETGLRGYTF. The CDR3 coding sequence is TGTGCCTGGAGTGAGACAGGGCTGCGAGGCTACACCTTC.

This chain connects TRBV5-6 to TRBJ1-2; D is possibly TRBD1 (5 bases). The CDR3 has 15 residues. Germline V gives CDR1 SGHDT, CDR2 YYEEEE. V lost 4 bases to trimming and J lost 4 bases, with 17 bases between them. The CDR3 bases are TGTGCCAGCAGCCGCGTCGGGGGAGGGTTCTATGGCTACACCTTC. Its protein product is CASSRVGGGFYGYTF. Combining the CDR3 with reference TRBV5-6 and TRBJ1-2 gives the whole variable domain DAGVTQSPTHLIKTRGQQVTLRCSPKSGHDTVSWYQQALGQGPQFIFQYYEEEERQRGNFPDRFSGHQFPNYSSELNVNALLLGDSALYLCASSRVGGGFYGYTFGSGTRLTVV.

The J gene is TRBJ2-1, the V gene TRBV9; D unresolved. V was cut by 3 bases and J by 2 bases, with 9 bases left in between. Per the germline V gene, CDR1 is SGDLS and CDR2 is YYNGEE. CDR3 length: 14 residues. The CDR3 DNA sequence: TGTGCCAGCAGCGCTCCCCCCCCCTACAATGAGCAGTTCTTC. Encoded protein: CASSAPPPYNEQFF.

The rearrangement uses TRBV5-4 and TRBJ2-1; tentatively, D is TRBD2 (7 bases). Germline CDR1 is SGHNT and CDR2 is YYREEE (reference sequence). The CDR3 contains 16 residues. Trimming pared 3 bases from V and 5 bases from J, leaving 18 bases between. The CDR3 DNA reads as TGTGCCAGCAGCTCCGGTAGGGGGGGCGCCGACAATGAGCAGTTCTTC. Protein product: CASSSGRGGADNEQFF.